This entry is about one T cell receptor beta chain. Its antigen is unidentified. Other DNA sequences from this sample encode an identical CDR3 as well. The primer mix had 60 Vbeta and 13 Jbeta primers. Libraries were prepared by immunoSEQ multiplex PCR; TCRdb keeps only in-frame clonotypes and omits some of them. The table lists some 130,000 clones, 72% of them singletons, with 4.2% in the top ten. This sample is drawn from a study of cytomegalovirus exposure and HLA in healthy donors. At the level of the study: Caucasian-associated ancestry cluster membership applied to less than 85% of around 400 genotyped donors.

Whole-study findings and limits: Researchers reported in a later analysis that a missense DCLRE1C variant was tied to TCR beta V- and J-gene trimming.

The receptor was derived from a man aged 50-59 years in good health and CMV-seropositive. Input material: PBMCs.

The CDR3 spells CASSLDRGSYEQYF. CDR3 DNA sequence: TGCGCCAGCAGCTTGGACAGGGGATCCTACGAGCAGTACTTC. The J gene is TRBJ2-7, the V gene TRBV5-1, with TRBD1 matching 7 bases. V lost 0 bases, J lost 1 base, and 1 base stayed unmatched. The germline V gene has CDR1 SGHRS and CDR2 YFSETQ. This CDR3 has 14 residues.